The source of this T cell receptor beta chain is a study of shared T cell receptors in the human thymus. This CDR3 spans 19 amino acids. Germline loops: CDR1 MNHNS, CDR2 SASEGT. V trimming: 4 bases; J trimming: 4 bases; junction bases outside the gene matches: 17. Produced via immunoSEQ multiplex PCR; TCRdb's table is partial and in-frame only. The sample contains more than 550,000 clones, around 87% of which appear only once. This same sample was also part of a study on human thymus T cells. As reported in that work: Among the donors, all were healthy Finnish infants having corrective surgery for congenital heart defects. Thymic tissue was derived from resections collected during corrective heart surgery. Gene usage (both V and J) appeared biased in thymic and blood repertoires. Overlap was high between thymic repertoires from unrelated individuals, as reported in related research.

The material sequenced was thymocytes. This receptor was identified in a boy under three years old with a congenital heart defect. The rearrangement joins TRBV6-1 to TRBJ2-5; TRBD2 matches 11 bases. CDR3 bases: TGTGCCAGCAGTGCTAGCGGGGGACTAGCGGTAGAGGAAGCAGAGACCCAGTACTTC. It encodes CASSASGGLAVEEAETQYF.